The 26 T cell receptor beta chains given below trace back to one sample, sequenced in a study of vaccination effects on CD4 cells after COVID-19. Here immunoSEQ multiplex PCR was the method, and the copy in TCRdb shows in-frame clones only, minus some. The sample contains around 66,000 clones, around two thirds of which appear only once. For these TCRs, the target antigens are not known. Following culture for roughly 10 days, CD4+ T cells were isolated. Vaccine administered to participants consisted of two doses of either BNT162b2 or mRNA-1273. Sample: CD4+ T cells from PBMCs cultured without peptide, taken after COVID-19 vaccination. Receptors originate from a human donor who received a COVID-19 vaccine.

The chain has TRBV7-2 and TRBJ1-5, with 8 bases fitting TRBD1. V trimming: 5 bases; J trimming: 6 bases; junction bases outside the gene matches: 6. This CDR3 is built from 14 residues. Germline values: CDR1 SGHTA, CDR2 FQGNSA. The CDR3 sequence is CASSPGQGVQPQHF. The CDR3 DNA sequence: TGTGCCAGCAGCCCCGGACAGGGCGTTCAGCCCCAGCATTTT.

The chain couples TRBV7-2 to TRBJ1-2, with a weak D call TRBD1 (5 bases). From germline, CDR1 is SGHTA and CDR2 FQGNSA. This CDR3 contains 16 residues. V lost 5 bases and J lost 2, with 18 bases in between. The CDR3 here is CASSQNGGKKNYGYTF. In nucleotides, the CDR3 is TGTGCCAGCAGCCAAAACGGGGGAAAGAAGAACTATGGCTACACCTTC.

The chain couples TRBV5-1 to TRBJ1-1, with D uncertain. This CDR3 is 15 amino acids long. The germline gives CDR1 SGHRS, CDR2 YFSETQ. The V and J ends lost 1 base and 4 bases respectively, with 14 bases between them. The CDR3 DNA sequence: TGCGCCAGCAGCTTGCAACAGCAGGCAGGCACTGAAGCTTTCTTT. It yields the protein CASSLQQQAGTEAFF.

In its sample, this clone was seen once. V usage is TRBV5-6 and J usage is TRBJ1-2, with 12 bases identical to TRBD1. The V gene end was trimmed by 4 bases and the J gene end by 8 bases; junction bases not matched to a gene: 9. The length of the CDR3 is 15 residues. Germline CDR1 is SGHDT and CDR2 is YYEEEE. The DNA of the CDR3 is TGTGCCAGCAGCCCACCGGGACAGGGGGCGCGAGGCTACACCTTC. This translates into CASSPPGQGARGYTF.

The chain recombines TRBV19 with TRBJ2-7; 10 nucleotides match TRBD2. CDR1 is LNHDA and CDR2 is SQIVND in the germline V gene (reference sequence). The CDR3 loop spans 15 amino acids. V lost 6 bases, J lost 0 bases, and 5 bases stayed unmatched. CDR3 DNA sequence: TGTGCCAGTAGCCAAACTAGCGGGAACTCCTACGAGCAGTACGTC. Translation: CASSQTSGNSYEQYV.

This chain joins TRBV28 and TRBJ1-6; D is possibly TRBD1 (5 bases). The CDR3 contains 14 residues. Trimming took 7 bases from V and 7 from J, leaving 14 bases between them. CDR1 MDHEN and CDR2 SYDVKM come from the germline V gene. CDR3 region: CASKQANENSPLHF. The CDR3 DNA is TGTGCCAGCAAACAGGCCAACGAGAATTCACCCCTCCACTTT.

The chain joins TRBV7-2 to TRBJ2-3, with TRBD2 matching over 8 bases. The CDR3 has 15 amino acids. V lost 2 bases to trimming and J lost 4 bases; unmatched junction nucleotides: 5. Looked up from germline, CDR1 is SGHTA and CDR2 is FQGNSA. The CDR3 region is CASSLRGGLADTQYF. In DNA, the CDR3 is TGTGCCAGCAGCTTACGCGGGGGGCTGGCAGATACGCAGTATTTT.

V is TRBV7-9 and J is TRBJ2-3, with D possibly TRBD2 on 5 matching bases. V was shortened by 1 base and J by 0 bases, with 11 bases between the two germline ends. The CDR3 runs to 16 residues. The germline V gene has CDR1 SEHNR and CDR2 FQNEAQ (reference sequence). The CDR3 region has the DNA TGTGCCAGCAGCTTAGGAGGGTTCGAAAGCACAGATACGCAGTATTTT. Protein sequence: CASSLGGFESTDTQYF.

V usage is TRBV7-2 and J usage is TRBJ2-2; unclear D gene. The germline gives CDR1 SGHTA, CDR2 FQGNSA. The CDR3 spans 11 residues. Trimming left V 8 bases short and J 6 bases short, with 7 bases between. The CDR3 DNA follows: TGTGCCAGCGCTCCCGCCGGGGAGCTGTTTTTT. Amino acids: CASAPAGELFF.

This clone was picked up a small number of times. This sequence joins TRBV19 and TRBJ2-2, with a weak D call TRBD1 (5 bases). V was pared by 5 bases and J by 4 bases, with 14 bases between. There are 15 residues in the CDR3. Per the germline V gene, CDR1 is LNHDA and CDR2 is SQIVND (reference sequence). CDR3 in DNA: TGTGCCAGTAGTGCACAGGTCTCCTCCACCGGGGAGCTGTTTTTT. This sequence encodes CASSAQVSSTGELFF.

The chain recombines TRBV3-1 (or the pseudogene TRBV3-2) with TRBJ1-3, with D hard to call. This CDR3 is built from 16 residues. The ends were cut back, 3 bases at V and 4 bases at J, with 16 bases in the middle. Germline CDR1 is LGHDT and CDR2 is YNNKEL (reference sequence). The CDR3: CASSQRAVLRGNTIYF. CDR3 nucleotides: TGTGCCAGCAGCCAGAGGGCCGTTCTGAGAGGAAACACCATATATTTT.

V gene TRBV11-3 combines with J gene TRBJ2-3; D might be TRBD1 (6 bases). The CDR3 length is 15 residues. Trimming left V 3 bases short and J 0 bases short, with 10 bases between. Germline-derived CDR1 and CDR2 are SGHNT and YENEEA. The CDR3 reads CASSLTGSSTDTQYF. CDR3 nucleotide sequence: TGTGCCAGCAGCTTGACAGGTTCTAGCACAGATACGCAGTATTTT.

The rearrangement joins TRBV6-5 to TRBJ2-4, with 7 bases identical to TRBD1. Germline V gene lookup returns CDR1 MNHEY and CDR2 SVGAGI. This CDR3 spans 11 amino acids. V dropped 4 bases and J dropped 13; count of bases not matched to a gene: 4. This CDR3 reads CASSSGQLQYF. The CDR3 DNA sequence: TGTGCCAGCAGTTCGGGACAGCTCCAGTACTTC.

The chain links TRBV30 to TRBJ2-5; no definite D call. V was pared by 4 bases and J by 4 bases, with 7 bases between. Germline V gene lookup returns CDR1 GTSNPN and CDR2 SVGIG (reference sequence). The CDR3 loop spans 11 amino acids. CDR3 amino acids: CAWNGVETQYF. The CDR3 nucleotides read TGTGCCTGGAATGGGGTAGAGACCCAGTACTTC.

This chain joins TRBV2 and TRBJ2-1, with D perhaps matching TRBD1 (6 bases). This CDR3 region has 16 residues. Germline V gene data show CDR1 as SNHLY and CDR2 as FYNNEI. Trimming shortened V by 3 bases and J by 7 bases, and 19 bases separated the two germline ends. In nucleotides, the CDR3 is TGTGCCAGCAGTGAGTTTGGCAGGGGAGAAGGGAATGAGCAGTTCTTC. It is translated as CASSEFGRGEGNEQFF.

The rearrangement links TRBV5-1 to TRBJ2-3; unclear D gene. Trimming shortened V by 0 bases and J by 3 bases, and 11 bases separated the two germline ends. Per the germline V gene, CDR1 is SGHRS and CDR2 is YFSETQ. CDR3 length equals 15 residues. CDR3 sequence reads: CASSLEVAGTDTQYF. CDR3 nucleotides: TGCGCCAGCAGCTTGGAGGTGGCTGGTACAGATACGCAGTATTTT. Filled out from reference TRBV5-1 and TRBJ2-3, the complete variable domain reads KAGVTQTPRYLIKTRGQQVTLSCSPISGHRSVSWYQQTPGQGLQFLFEYFSETQRNKGNFPGRFSGRQFSNSRSEMNVSTLELGDSALYLCASSLEVAGTDTQYFGPGTRLTVL.

The rearrangement uses TRBV9 and TRBJ1-1, with 7 nucleotides matching TRBD1. The junction had 10 bases not matched to a gene; V was cut back by 2 bases and J by 6 bases. The CDR3 totals 15 residues. Germline V gene data show CDR1 as SGDLS and CDR2 as YYNGEE. DNA of the CDR3: TGTGCCAGCAGCGTCGACCTAGGGGGCGCGGCTGAAGCTTTCTTT. Translation gives CASSVDLGGAAEAFF.

The chain couples TRBV5-1 to TRBJ1-4; D is unclear. This CDR3 is built from 17 residues. Germline CDR1 SGHRS, CDR2 YFSETQ. V was cut by 1 base and J by 8 bases, with 21 bases left in between. DNA for the CDR3: TGCGCCAGCAGCTTGAACAGCCCGGAGAGGGTTTGGGAAAAACTGTTTTTT. Its translation: CASSLNSPERVWEKLFF.

The chain links TRBV5-5 to TRBJ1-6; D unclear. Deletions cut 1 base from V and 7 bases from J, with 12 bases between. The CDR3 has 15 residues. Germline CDR1 reads SGHKS; CDR2 reads YYEKEE (reference sequence). The CDR3 sequence: CASSLLFGLNSPLHF. In nucleotides, the CDR3 is TGTGCCAGCAGCTTGTTGTTCGGGCTCAATTCACCCCTCCACTTT.

The V and J genes are TRBV6-6 and TRBJ2-3; 10 bases are shared with TRBD1. The CDR3 length is 16 residues. The germline V gene has CDR1 MNHNY and CDR2 SVGAGI (reference sequence). With V trimmed by 6 bases and J by 6 bases, 12 bases remained unmatched. The CDR3 sequence is CASRLRDRGPWDTQYF. CDR3 sequence (DNA): TGTGCCAGCAGGCTCCGGGACAGGGGACCCTGGGATACGCAGTATTTT.

The rearrangement links TRBV6-5 to TRBJ1-5, with a tentative D call TRBD1 (6 bases). From germline, CDR1 is MNHEY and CDR2 SVGAGI. The length of the CDR3 is 15 residues. The V gene lost 6 bases and the J gene lost 0 bases, with 12 bases spanning the gap. CDR3 coding DNA: TGTGCCAGCAGGGCCACAGGGAATAGCAATCAGCCCCAGCATTTT. It encodes CASRATGNSNQPQHF.

This clone was counted once. V is TRBV28 and J is TRBJ1-2, with TRBD1 as a possible D gene (6 bases). CDR3 length: 14 amino acids. Trimming took off 3 bases at V and 7 bases at J, with 15 bases between the two ends. The germline V gene has CDR1 MDHEN and CDR2 SYDVKM. The CDR3 sequence: CASSLGASPSGYTF. In nucleotides, the CDR3 is TGTGCCAGCAGTTTGGGGGCGAGCCCCAGTGGCTACACCTTC.

This clone was seen a handful of times. The chain uses TRBV7-8 and TRBJ1-1, with D possibly TRBD1 on 5 matching bases. The CDR3 sequence is 12 residues long. Germline V CDR1 and CDR2: SGHVS, FQNEAQ. The ends were cut back, 0 bases at V and 10 bases at J, with 9 bases in the middle. The CDR3 loop reads CASSLAGEVAFF. In nucleotides, the CDR3 is TGTGCCAGCAGCTTAGCGGGGGAAGTAGCTTTCTTT. The full variable domain, completed using reference TRBV7-8 and TRBJ1-1, is GAGVSQSPRYKVAKRGQDVALRCDPISGHVSLFWYQQALGQGPEFLTYFQNEAQLDKSGLPSDRFFAERPEGSVSTLKIQRTQQEDSAVYLCASSLAGEVAFFGQGTRLTVV.

This clone was counted a single time. V and J are TRBV6-2 or TRBV6-3 and TRBJ2-1, with D possibly being TRBD2 (7 bases). Germline CDR1 reads MNHEY; CDR2 reads SVGEGT. Between the trimmed V and J ends, which lost 6 bases and 7 bases, there was a span of 16 bases. The CDR3 runs to 14 residues. CDR3 bases: TGTGCCAGCAGCGAGGCGAGGGGGGGTAATGAGCAGTTCTTC. It translates to CASSEARGGNEQFF.

This chain uses TRBV25-1 with TRBJ1-6, with a tentative D call TRBD1 (6 bases). Deletions cut 5 bases from V and 14 bases from J, with 22 bases between. The germline CDR1 and CDR2 sequences are MGHDK and SYGVNS. CDR3 length: 15 amino acids. The CDR3 loop is CASSLPGWGRESLHF. In nucleotides, the CDR3 is TGTGCCAGCAGTCTCCCCGGCTGGGGGCGCGAATCCCTCCACTTT.

This clone has a single count. The V and J genes are TRBV5-1 and TRBJ2-5; TRBD1 agrees at 7 bases. Germline V gene sequence: CDR1 SGHRS, CDR2 YFSETQ. V was pared by 6 bases and J by 5 bases, with 10 bases of the junction left unmatched. This CDR3 is built from 14 residues. In DNA, the CDR3 is TGCGCCAGCAATGAACAGGGGACGGTGGAGACCCAGTACTTC. Translating gives CASNEQGTVETQYF. Combining the CDR3 with reference TRBV5-1 and TRBJ2-5 gives the whole variable domain KAGVTQTPRYLIKTRGQQVTLSCSPISGHRSVSWYQQTPGQGLQFLFEYFSETQRNKGNFPGRFSGRQFSNSRSEMNVSTLELGDSALYLCASNEQGTVETQYFGPGTRLLVL.